This is a list of T cell receptor beta chains from one sample in a study of technical replicates of blood from four donors. Sequencing used immunoSEQ multiplex PCR; TCRdb keeps in-frame clones, though not all of them. Of about 53,000 clones listed, about 82% are singletons. The specimen was PBMCs. Every receptor here comes from a human donor in good health. Some clones in this sample may be carry-over from other donors' samples. Each CDR3 is given with its conserved first and last residue. The D gene is left open where the match is weak. A row's size may be missing; if present it is once, few, many or a size class.

d_gene | j_gene | abundance | len | v_gene | CDR3nt | CDR3aa
. | TRBJ2-7 | . | 13 | TRBV27 | TGTGCCAGCAGTTACGGAGGGACCTACGAGCAGTACTTC | CASSYGGTYEQYF
TRBD1 | TRBJ1-2 | . | 13 | TRBV19 | TGTGCCAGTAGGCCGGGACAGCTGGGTGGCTACACCTTC | CASRPGQLGGYTF
TRBD2 | TRBJ2-2 | few | 16 | TRBV6-5 | TGTGCCAGCAGTTTCCGACCTAGCGGGCACACCGGGGAGCTGTTTTTT | CASSFRPSGHTGELFF
TRBD1 | TRBJ2-7 | . | 15 | TRBV11-3 | TGTGCCAGCAGCACCGGACCGGGACAGGGGAAGGAGCAGTACTTC | CASSTGPGQGKEQYF
TRBD1 | TRBJ1-5 | . | 19 | TRBV7-9 | TGTGCCAGCAGCTTAGATTCCGACAGGGGATTGTATAGCAATCAGCCCCAGCATTTT | CASSLDSDRGLYSNQPQHF
TRBD1 | TRBJ1-1 | . | 15 | TRBV6-5 | TGTGCCAGCAGACCTCCCGACAGGGGGCGAACTGAAGCTTTCTTT | CASRPPDRGRTEAFF
TRBD1 | TRBJ2-7 | . | 14 | TRBV13 | TGTGCCAGCAGCTTAGGGTCAGGGGGCTACGAGCAGTACTTC | CASSLGSGGYEQYF
TRBD2 | TRBJ2-5 | . | 16 | TRBV5-1 | TGCGCCAGCAGCCCTGATGGGTCTAGCGGGTTTGAGACCCAGTACTTC | CASSPDGSSGFETQYF
TRBD1 | TRBJ1-2 | . | 15 | TRBV12-5 | TGTGCTAGTGGTCGTGGGACAGACAATAACTATGGCTACACCTTC | CASGRGTDNNYGYTF
TRBD2 | TRBJ2-1 | . | 15 | TRBV30 | TGTGCCTGGAGCCTGGAATTAGCGGGAGTTTCTGAGCAGTTCTTC | CAWSLELAGVSEQFF
. | TRBJ1-1 | few | 13 | TRBV5-1 | TGCGCCAGCAGCTTGGGAGGGAACACTGAAGCTTTCTTT | CASSLGGNTEAFF
. | TRBJ1-6 | once | 16 | TRBV27 | TGTGCCAGCAGTTTAGGGGGCGGGTCCTATAATTCACCCCTCCACTTT | CASSLGGGSYNSPLHF
TRBD2 | TRBJ2-3 | . | 15 | TRBV2 | TGTGCCAGCGGTACTAGCGGGGGGGTCTCAGATACGCAGTATTTT | CASGTSGGVSDTQYF
. | TRBJ2-1 | . | 13 | TRBV6-4 | TGTGCCAGCAGTGCTTCGGGATACAATGAGCAGTTCTTC | CASSASGYNEQFF
TRBD1 | TRBJ2-3 | . | 16 | TRBV6-5 | TGTGCCAGCAGTTACTCCTCGACAGGGGGCACAGATACGCAGTATTTT | CASSYSSTGGTDTQYF
. | TRBJ1-5 | . | 14 | TRBV6-5 | TGTGCCAGCAGTTACTCGAGTACTGGTCAGCCCCAGCATTTT | CASSYSSTGQPQHF
. | TRBJ1-5 | few | 15 | TRBV6-5 | TGTGCCAGCAGCGAACAGGGTTTCGGGGGGCAGCCCCAGCATTTT | CASSEQGFGGQPQHF
TRBD1 | TRBJ1-6 | . | 17 | TRBV27 | TGTGCCAGCAGTTTTAGGACAGGATACTCCTATAATTCACCCCTCCACTTT | CASSFRTGYSYNSPLHF
. | TRBJ1-1 | . | 14 | TRBV5-5 | TGTGCCAGCAGCTGGGGGACATTGAACACTGAAGCTTTCTTT | CASSWGTLNTEAFF
. | TRBJ2-7 | . | 14 | TRBV7-2 | TGTGCCAGCAGCCGCGACTCCAGCTCCTACGAGCAGTACTTC | CASSRDSSSYEQYF
TRBD1 | TRBJ2-2 | . | 15 | TRBV5-4 | TGTGCCAGCAGCTTGGGGTCAGGGGGCACCGGGGAGCTGTTTTTT | CASSLGSGGTGELFF
. | TRBJ1-3 | . | 14 | TRBV6-6 | TGTGCCAGCAGAATTACAGGGTCTGGAAACACCATATATTTT | CASRITGSGNTIYF
. | TRBJ1-6 | few | 15 | TRBV7-2 | TGTGCCAGCAGCCGGGGAGCCAGACATAATTCACCCCTCCACTTT | CASSRGARHNSPLHF
. | TRBJ2-2 | many | 17 | TRBV7-3 | TGTGCCAGCAGCTCAAAACCGAGCAGGGCGAGGACCGGGGAGCTGTTTTTT | CASSSKPSRARTGELFF
TRBD2 | TRBJ2-7 | . | 16 | TRBV5-1 | TGCGCCAGCAGCTTGGAGAGACTAGCGGGGGGAGAGGAGCAGTACTTC | CASSLERLAGGEEQYF
. | TRBJ1-2 | . | 14 | TRBV19 | TGTGCCAGTTCCTTGGGACACCCTAACTATGGCTACACCTTC | CASSLGHPNYGYTF
TRBD1 | TRBJ1-5 | few | 13 | TRBV30 | TGTGCCTGCAGGACAGGGGGAAATCAGCCCCAGCATTTT | CACRTGGNQPQHF
. | TRBJ1-1 | . | 15 | TRBV19 | TGTGCCAGTAGTAGATTTCGACAGGCGAGCACTGAAGCTTTCTTT | CASSRFRQASTEAFF
TRBD1 | TRBJ2-1 | . | 15 | TRBV6-1 | TGTGCCAGCAGAGCCGGGACAGGGGACTACAATGAGCAGTTCTTC | CASRAGTGDYNEQFF
. | TRBJ2-7 | . | 16 | TRBV4-1 | TGCGCCAGCAGCCAGGCATCAGGTGCCGTGCTCCACGAGCAGTACTTC | CASSQASGAVLHEQYF
TRBD2 | TRBJ2-2 | . | 18 | TRBV4-3 | TGCGCCAGCAGCCAAGATGGGAGCACTAGCGGTACCACCGGGGAGCTGTTTTTT | CASSQDGSTSGTTGELFF
. | TRBJ2-6 | . | 15 | TRBV7-9 | TGTGCCAGCAGCCTCGAGGCAGCTGGGGCCAACGTCCTGACTTTC | CASSLEAAGANVLTF
TRBD1 | TRBJ1-4 | . | 12 | TRBV29-1 | TGCAGCGGCCGGGACAGGGGGGAAAAACTGTTTTTT | CSGRDRGEKLFF
. | TRBJ2-5 | . | 15 | TRBV2 | TGTGCCAGCAGGGGCCCCCTGCGGGAAGGAGAGACCCAGTACTTC | CASRGPLREGETQYF
TRBD1 | TRBJ2-3 | . | 14 | TRBV5-5 | TGTGCCAGCACCCCAGGGACAGACACAGATACGCAGTATTTT | CASTPGTDTDTQYF
TRBD1 | TRBJ1-1 | . | 14 | TRBV19 | TGTGCCAGTAGTATAAGGGGACAGGCGACTGAAGCTTTCTTT | CASSIRGQATEAFF
. | TRBJ2-3 | . | 14 | TRBV7-3 | TGTGCCAGCAGCTTAAATCCTAGCACAGATACGCAGTATTTT | CASSLNPSTDTQYF
. | TRBJ1-1 | . | 14 | TRBV7-8 | TGTGCCAGCAGCTTAGATAGGGGTAGGACTGAAGCTTTCTTT | CASSLDRGRTEAFF
TRBD1 | TRBJ2-1 | . | 16 | TRBV29-1 | TGCAGCGTTGAAATCGGGACAGGCGCTTATTACAATGAGCAGTTCTTC | CSVEIGTGAYYNEQFF
. | TRBJ1-2 | once | 14 | TRBV7-6 | TGTGCCAGCAGCTTACAGGGGTCTGGATTAGGCTACACCTTC | CASSLQGSGLGYTF
TRBD1 | TRBJ2-3 | . | 15 | TRBV6-5 | TGTGCCAGCACCCGGGGTCTTACAGGGGGGGATACGCAGTATTTT | CASTRGLTGGDTQYF
TRBD1 | TRBJ1-1 | . | 13 | TRBV5-1 | TGCGCCAGCAGCCTTAACCCGGACAGGGGAGCTTTCTTT | CASSLNPDRGAFF
. | TRBJ1-1 | . | 13 | TRBV11-3 | TGTGCCAGCAGCTTAAGAGAGGGACTCGAAGCTTTCTTT | CASSLREGLEAFF
. | TRBJ1-1 | few | 14 | TRBV5-1 | TGCGCCAGCAGCTTGGTCACAGGGAACACTGAAGCTTTCTTT | CASSLVTGNTEAFF
. | TRBJ2-4 | . | 17 | TRBV7-2 | TGTGCCAGCAGCTTAGGAGGGACTGCCGGAGGGCAAAACATTCAGTACTTC | CASSLGGTAGGQNIQYF
TRBD1 | TRBJ2-7 | . | 15 | TRBV19 | TGTGCCAGTAGTATACCCGGACAGGGTAGATACGAGCAGTACTTC | CASSIPGQGRYEQYF
. | TRBJ1-2 | . | 14 | TRBV4-1 | TGCGCCAGCAGCCAAGAAGGGGCTAACTATGGCTACACCTTC | CASSQEGANYGYTF
TRBD2 | TRBJ2-5 | . | 17 | TRBV7-9 | TGTGCCAGCAGCACCGGGACTAGCGGGGGGTACCAAGAGACCCAGTACTTC | CASSTGTSGGYQETQYF
TRBD1 | TRBJ1-6 | . | 17 | TRBV4-1 | TGCGCCAGCAGCCAAGTTGAAGGGGGCAGGCGCTCTTCACCCCTCCACTTT | CASSQVEGGRRSSPLHF
. | TRBJ2-1 | . | 15 | TRBV6-1 | TGTGCCAGCTCAAGAGGGGGTAGGGTTCTGGGTGAGCAGTTCTTC | CASSRGGRVLGEQFF
. | TRBJ1-6 | . | 13 | TRBV7-3 | TGTGCCAGCAGCCCCCGGCGGGATTCACCCCTCCACTTT | CASSPRRDSPLHF
. | TRBJ2-7 | . | 13 | TRBV19 | TGTGCCAGTATGGGGCCCAGCTCCTACGAGCAGTACTTC | CASMGPSSYEQYF
TRBD2 | TRBJ2-5 | . | 16 | TRBV29-1 | TGCAGCGCTGCACCAGGACTAGCGGGAGGATCCGGGACCCAGTACTTC | CSAAPGLAGGSGTQYF